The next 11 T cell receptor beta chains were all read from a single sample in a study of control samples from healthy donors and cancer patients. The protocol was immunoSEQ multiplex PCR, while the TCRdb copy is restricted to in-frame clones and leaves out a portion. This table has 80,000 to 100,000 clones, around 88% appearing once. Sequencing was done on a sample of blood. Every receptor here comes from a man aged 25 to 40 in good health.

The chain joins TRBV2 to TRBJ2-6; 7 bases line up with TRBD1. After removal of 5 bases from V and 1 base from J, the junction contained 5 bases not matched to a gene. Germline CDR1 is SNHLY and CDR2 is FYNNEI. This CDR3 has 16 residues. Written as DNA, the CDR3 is TGTGCCAGCAGTAAACAGGGGCGGTCTGGGGCCAACGTCCTGACTTTC. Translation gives CASSKQGRSGANVLTF.

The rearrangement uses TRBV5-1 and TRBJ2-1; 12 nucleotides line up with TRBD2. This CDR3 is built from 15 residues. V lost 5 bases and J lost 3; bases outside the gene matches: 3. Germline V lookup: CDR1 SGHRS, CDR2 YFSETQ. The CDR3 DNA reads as TGCGCCAGCAGGAGGGGACTAGCGGGCTACAATGAGCAGTTCTTC. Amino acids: CASRRGLAGYNEQFF.

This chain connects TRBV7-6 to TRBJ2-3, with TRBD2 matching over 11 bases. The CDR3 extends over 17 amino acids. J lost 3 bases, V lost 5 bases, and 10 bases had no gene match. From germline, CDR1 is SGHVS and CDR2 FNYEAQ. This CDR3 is CASSKGASGRITDTQYF. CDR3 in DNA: TGTGCCAGCAGCAAAGGAGCTAGCGGGAGGATTACAGATACGCAGTATTTT.

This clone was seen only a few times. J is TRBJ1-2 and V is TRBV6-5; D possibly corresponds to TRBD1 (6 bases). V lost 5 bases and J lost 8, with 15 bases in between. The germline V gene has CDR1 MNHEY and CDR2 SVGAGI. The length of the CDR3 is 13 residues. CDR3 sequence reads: CASSPHRVGGYTF. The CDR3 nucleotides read TGTGCCAGCAGTCCTCACAGGGTAGGAGGCTACACCTTC.

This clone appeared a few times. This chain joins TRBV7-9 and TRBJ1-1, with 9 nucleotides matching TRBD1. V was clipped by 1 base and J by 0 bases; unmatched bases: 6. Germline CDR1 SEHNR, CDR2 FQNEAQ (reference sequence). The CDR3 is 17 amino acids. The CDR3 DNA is TGTGCCAGCAGCTTAGTAGGGACAGGGAGAATGAACACTGAAGCTTTCTTT. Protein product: CASSLVGTGRMNTEAFF.

The CDR3 is CASSRNQETQYF. CDR3 sequence (DNA): TGTGCCAGCAGCCGGAACCAAGAGACCCAGTACTTC. This chain connects TRBV7-2 to TRBJ2-5, with D hard to call. Trimming cost V 5 bases and J 0 bases, with 4 bases left between them. This CDR3 spans 12 amino acids. Germline V lookup: CDR1 SGHTA, CDR2 FQGNSA.

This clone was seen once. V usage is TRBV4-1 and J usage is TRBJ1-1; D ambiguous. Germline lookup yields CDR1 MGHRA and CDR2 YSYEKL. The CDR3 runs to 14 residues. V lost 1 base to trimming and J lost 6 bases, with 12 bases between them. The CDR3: CASSQGLRGPEAFF. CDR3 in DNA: TGCGCCAGCAGCCAAGGGCTCCGGGGTCCTGAAGCTTTCTTT.

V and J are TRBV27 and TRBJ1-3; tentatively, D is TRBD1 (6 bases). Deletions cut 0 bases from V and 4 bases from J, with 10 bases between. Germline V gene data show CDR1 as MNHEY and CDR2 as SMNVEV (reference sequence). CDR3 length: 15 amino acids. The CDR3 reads CASSLSGTPGNTIYF. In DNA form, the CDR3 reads TGTGCCAGCAGTTTATCTGGGACACCCGGAAACACCATATATTTT.

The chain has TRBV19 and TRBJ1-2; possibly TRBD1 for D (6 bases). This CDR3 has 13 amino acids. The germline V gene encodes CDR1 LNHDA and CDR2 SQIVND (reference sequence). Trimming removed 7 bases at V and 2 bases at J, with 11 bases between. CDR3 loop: CASKGQLNYGYTF. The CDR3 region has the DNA TGTGCCAGTAAGGGACAACTGAACTATGGCTACACCTTC.

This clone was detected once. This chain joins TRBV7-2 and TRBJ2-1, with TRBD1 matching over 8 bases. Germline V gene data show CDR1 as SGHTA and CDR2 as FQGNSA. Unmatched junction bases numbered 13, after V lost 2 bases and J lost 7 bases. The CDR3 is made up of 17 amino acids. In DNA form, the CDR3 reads TGTGCCAGCAGCTTAAGGGTAGGGACAGGAGCCAAAAATGAGCAGTTCTTC. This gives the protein CASSLRVGTGAKNEQFF.

The CDR3: CASRPKGSQGGEKLFF. The CDR3 region has the DNA TGTGCCAGCAGGCCCAAGGGGTCACAGGGTGGTGAAAAACTGTTTTTT. This chain links TRBV11-2 with TRBJ1-4; perhaps TRBD1 as D (6 bases). V lost 6 bases and J 7 bases, leaving 21 bases between the germline ends. The germline V gene has CDR1 SGHAT and CDR2 FQNNGV. The CDR3 runs 16 residues.